The rows below give T cell receptor beta chains drawn from one sample of a study of cytomegalovirus exposure and HLA in healthy donors. Profiling relied on immunoSEQ multiplex PCR, and the TCRdb table lists in-frame clones only, not all of them. The top ten clones hold 4.2% of a sample with 100,000 to 150,000 clones, roughly 82% of them seen once. Sequenced input: PBMCs. These receptor sequences come from a male donor in good health and CMV-seropositive. Each CDR3 is given without its conserved first and last residue. Fields, in order: J gene, D gene, V gene, CDR3 protein. A D gene is named only where the DNA matches it firmly.

>TRBJ2-7|-|TRBV19
ASRLLAGAGEQY
>TRBJ1-5|-|TRBV7-9
SSSLGGEPQH
>TRBJ2-1|TRBD2|TRBV30
AWSELAGGPRSYNGQF
>TRBJ2-7|TRBD2|TRBV28
ASTQRGGRDEQY
>TRBJ1-3|-|TRBV6-5
ASTGAGNTIY
>TRBJ2-7|TRBD1|TRBV15
ATSRTGGASYEQY
>TRBJ1-1|-|TRBV6-5
ATLGFEGGEAF
>TRBJ2-3|TRBD1|TRBV7-9
ASSSRDREADTQY
>TRBJ1-2|-|TRBV6-5
ASSYDSPGGEGYT
>TRBJ2-3|TRBD2|TRBV14
ASSQEQGLAGTDTQY
>TRBJ2-1|TRBD1|TRBV27
ASSSRQGAWNEQF
>TRBJ2-1|-|TRBV11-1
ASSSRQGGIYNEQF
>TRBJ2-2|TRBD1|TRBV27
ASRWDRGQNGELF
>TRBJ1-1|-|TRBV5-8
ASRQQAVGTEAF
>TRBJ1-4|-|TRBV2
ASSDGQGTNEKLF
>TRBJ2-1|-|TRBV5-4
ASSLVGGDEQF
>TRBJ2-1|-|TRBV5-1
ASSRGGDNEQF
>TRBJ2-7|TRBD2|TRBV11-3
ASSLGGGPSYEQY
>TRBJ2-1|TRBD2|TRBV9
ASSVVVSGYNEQF
>TRBJ2-1|-|TRBV7-2
ASSPGRYNEQF
>TRBJ1-1|-|TRBV7-3
ASSPPQGEAF
>TRBJ2-7|TRBD1|TRBV7-2
ASSPGTGAYEQY
>TRBJ2-2|-|TRBV4-2
ASSQEPGHLNTGELF
>TRBJ1-1|TRBD1|TRBV28
AIGQGWNTEAF
>TRBJ2-5|TRBD2|TRBV28
ASRRTSGRPLTETQY
>TRBJ1-2|TRBD1|TRBV27
ASSPGQGNYGYT
>TRBJ1-2|-|TRBV5-1
ASSLPSQVASDVYT
>TRBJ2-7|TRBD1|TRBV6-5
ASSTGTGNEQY
>TRBJ2-3|TRBD2|TRBV11-3
ASSLGTGLAADTQY
>TRBJ2-3|TRBD1|TRBV7-6
ASTGQASSTDTQY
>TRBJ1-1|-|TRBV5-4
ASSLTGRNTEAF
>TRBJ2-1|-|TRBV29-1
SVESLEDNEQF
>TRBJ2-3|TRBD2|TRBV2
ASSERSGDTDTQY
>-|TRBD1|TRBV19
ASSVSSRDRDYEQY
>TRBJ1-2|-|TRBV28
ASSPRGSYGYT
>TRBJ1-2|TRBD1|TRBV28
ASSSTGGPNNYGYT
>TRBJ2-1|TRBD2|TRBV7-9
ASSLALAGSYNEQF
>TRBJ2-5|-|TRBV6-1
ASSLGGNGEETQY
>TRBJ1-4|TRBD1|TRBV5-8
ASSLATGTVNEKLF
>TRBJ2-1|TRBD2|TRBV6-5
ASSLAGGGEQF
>TRBJ1-6|-|TRBV5-1
ASSLRSSSSYNSPLH
>TRBJ1-2|-|TRBV19
ASSIGTHNYGYT
>TRBJ2-1|TRBD1|TRBV2
ASSDDRGGGYNEQF
>TRBJ2-1|TRBD2|TRBV27
ASSLLAGVTGEQF
>TRBJ1-2|-|TRBV2
ASSIAGGYT
>TRBJ1-2|-|TRBV27
ASSPDRILYGYT
>TRBJ2-7|TRBD2|TRBV5-4
ASSQEAGTSGIEQY
>TRBJ2-3|-|TRBV4-2
ASSQAGPPGADTQY
>TRBJ1-1|TRBD1|TRBV5-4
ASSPRQGVDTEAF
>TRBJ2-7|-|TRBV27
ASSLFPGFSYEQY
>TRBJ2-7|TRBD2|TRBV30
AWNLQAWGRGEQY
>TRBJ2-7|TRBD2|TRBV5-4
ASSLLAGEAYEQY